This is a list of T cell receptor beta chains from one sample in a study of blood T cell repertoires in COVID-19. Using immunoSEQ multiplex PCR, the repertoire was profiled, and TCRdb retains in-frame clones only, with some absent. In the table there are 130,000 or so clones, about 86% of which are singletons. The sample comprised peripheral blood. The source is a woman aged 60-75 years with acute or convalescent COVID-19. The CDR3 runs from the conserved cysteine through the conserved F or W. The D gene is left open where the match is weak.

. | TRBJ2-2 | TRBV18 | CASSPDKVGELFF | TGTGCCAGCTCACCCGACAAGGTCGGGGAGCTGTTTTTT
. | TRBJ2-5 | TRBV3-1/TRBV3-2 | CASSPAAGETQYF | TGTGCCAGCAGCCCGGCCGCGGGGGAGACCCAGTACTTC
. | TRBJ1-5 | TRBV28 | CASSREGGSNQPQHF | TGTGCCAGCAGCCGTGAGGGCGGGAGCAATCAGCCCCAGCATTTT
. | TRBJ2-2 | TRBV7-3 | CASSVTKVGGGGELFF | TGTGCCAGCAGCGTGACAAAAGTCGGGGGAGGCGGGGAGCTGTTTTTT
. | TRBJ1-5 | TRBV28 | CASRQGGNQPQHF | TGTGCCAGCAGGCAGGGTGGCAATCAGCCCCAGCATTTT
. | TRBJ1-3 | TRBV6-5 | CASSYSGSAGNTIYF | TGTGCCAGCAGTTACTCGGGGAGCGCTGGAAACACCATATATTTT
TRBD1 | TRBJ1-2 | TRBV7-2 | CASRDRANNYGYTF | TGTGCCAGCAGGGACAGGGCCAATAACTATGGCTACACCTTC
. | TRBJ1-5 | TRBV5-8 | CASSQTAYRGNQPQHF | TGTGCCAGCAGCCAGACCGCCTATCGGGGCAATCAGCCCCAGCATTTT
. | TRBJ2-2 | TRBV3-1/TRBV3-2 | CASSQDLLAGELFF | TGTGCCAGCAGCCAAGATCTTTTAGCCGGGGAGCTGTTTTTT
. | TRBJ2-4 | TRBV30 | CAWSVGDIAKNIQYF | TGTGCCTGGAGTGTAGGGGACATAGCCAAAAACATTCAGTACTTC
. | TRBJ2-7 | TRBV7-9 | CASSRTAYEQYF | TGTGCCAGCAGCCGGACAGCCTACGAGCAGTACTTC
TRBD1 | TRBJ1-2 | TRBV28 | CASSLIGGQGADKAF | TGTGCCAGCAGTTTGATCGGGGGACAGGGGGCGGATAAAGCCTTC
. | TRBJ1-3 | TRBV7-2 | CASSLGGVSGNTIYF | TGTGCCAGCAGCTTAGGAGGCGTATCTGGAAACACCATATATTTT
TRBD2 | TRBJ2-1 | TRBV7-9 | CASSLRVAGGNEQFF | TGTGCCAGCAGCTTACGGGTAGCGGGGGGCAATGAGCAGTTCTTC